This T cell receptor (beta chain) is from a study of beta chain features in type 1 diabetes. Study-level background: The number of sorted cells examined across all samples was some 98,000,000.

Germline CDR1 and CDR2: SGHRS and YFSETQ. V gave up 0 bases and J gave up 4 bases, with 13 bases separating them. CDR3 size: 16 residues. This clone has a handful of counts. Isolated RNA was reverse transcribed in full, so expressed TCRB transcripts were sequenced. Clones were sequenced by immunoSEQ multiplex PCR, and TCRdb holds only the in-frame ones, with some missing. This table has 810,000 or so clones, 15% to 20% appearing once. The authors obtained over 98% purity in all sorted populations. The genes are TRBV5-1 and TRBJ2-2; D tentatively fits TRBD1 or TRBD2 (5 bases each). This sequence originates from a young woman in good health. What was sequenced was naive CD4+ T cells from blood. The CDR3 coding sequence is TGCGCCAGCAGCTTGGGACAGTACCGGGGCACCGGGGAGCTGTTTTTT. It specifies CASSLGQYRGTGELFF.